This entry lists 10 T cell receptor beta chains sequenced from one sample in a study of T cells in localized non-small cell lung cancer. Data came from immunoSEQ multiplex PCR; TCRdb stores just in-frame clones and leaves some out. The sample contains about 24,000 clones, approximately 87% of which appear only once. The sequencing here drew on PBMCs, taken before any cancer treatment. The source is a man between 40 and 70 years old with stage II lung adenocarcinoma.

The chain has TRBV21-1 and TRBJ1-3; TRBD1, the table's D call, lacks a check against the DNA. TRBV21-1 is a pseudogene locus. The CDR3 covers 18 residues. This CDR3 reads CASSSPGTGGTHVNTIYF. Here the CDR3 DNA reads TGTGCCAGCAGCAGCCCCGGGACAGGGGGGACCCATGTAAACACCATATATTTT.

The chain has TRBV4-1 and TRBJ2-7; the match to TRBD1 covers 7 bases. V shed 4 bases and J 2 bases; nucleotides not matched to a gene: 11. The CDR3 is made up of 16 amino acids. Germline loops: CDR1 MGHRA, CDR2 YSYEKL. The CDR3 DNA is TGCGCCAGCAGCCGCCCGGGGACAGTAATTACCTACGAGCAGTACTTC. This translates into CASSRPGTVITYEQYF.

This chain uses TRBV4-2 with TRBJ2-1; 9 nucleotides agree with TRBD2. Trimming took 0 bases from V and 0 from J; bases not matched to a gene: 12. The germline V gene has CDR1 LGHNA and CDR2 YNFKEQ. CDR3 length equals 20 residues. The CDR3 loop is CASSQDRSGGPLSSYNEQFF. The CDR3, as DNA: TGTGCCAGCAGCCAAGATAGGAGCGGGGGGCCCCTCAGCTCCTACAATGAGCAGTTCTTC.

The chain uses TRBV29-1 and TRBJ2-2, with TRBD1 matching over 10 bases. In germline, CDR1 is SQVTM, CDR2 ANQGSEA. This CDR3 has 15 residues. V lost 1 base, J lost 6 bases, and 5 bases stayed unmatched. The CDR3 DNA is TGCAGCGTTGAAGGGGGGACAGGGGTTCCCGGGGAGCTGTTTTTT. Translating it yields CSVEGGTGVPGELFF.

V is TRBV30 and J is TRBJ1-2; TRBD1 is a possible D gene (5 bases). V was shortened by 8 bases and J by 5 bases, with 24 bases between the two germline ends. The CDR3 is made up of 15 amino acids. Per germline, CDR1 GTSNPN and CDR2 SVGIG (reference sequence). The CDR3 sequence is CATYSGTQGYYGYTF. The CDR3 DNA is TGTGCCACATATTCCGGGACCCAAGGTTATTATGGCTACACCTTC.

This clone was counted once. The chain combines TRBV10-3 with TRBJ2-3, with 7 bases aligning to TRBD1. The CDR3 has 15 residues. V dropped 5 bases and J dropped 0; count of bases not matched to a gene: 5. Germline assignment: CDR1 ENHRY and CDR2 SYGVKD. The CDR3 loop reads CAISRDSTSTDTQYF. The CDR3 DNA reads as TGTGCCATCAGTCGGGACAGTACTAGCACAGATACGCAGTATTTT.

V is TRBV29-1 and J is TRBJ1-1; 10 bases line up with TRBD1. Trimming removed 0 bases from V and 4 bases from J; junction bases left unmatched: 8. This CDR3 region has 16 residues. CDR1 is SQVTM, CDR2 ANQGSEA, per germline. The CDR3 DNA reads as TGCAGCGTTGAAGATAGGGGACAGGGGTTGGGCACTGAAGCTTTCTTT. It codes for CSVEDRGQGLGTEAFF.

The chain employs TRBV10-3 and TRBJ2-7, with 7 bases lining up with TRBD1. The germline CDR1 and CDR2 sequences are ENHRY and SYGVKD. There are 15 residues in the CDR3. V trimming: 6 bases; J trimming: 7 bases; junction bases outside the gene matches: 15. The CDR3 protein is CAISAEGATSGEQYF. The CDR3 nucleotides are TGTGCCATCAGCGCCGAGGGGGCTACCTCCGGGGAGCAGTACTTC.

V gene TRBV5-1 combines with J gene TRBJ2-3, with D perhaps matching TRBD2 (6 bases). CDR1 and CDR2 (germline): SGHRS, YFSETQ. The CDR3 loop spans 15 amino acids. Trimming stripped 6 bases from V and 0 bases from J, with 14 bases between. DNA of the CDR3: TGCGCCAGCACCGAAGCGGCGGGAAGCACAGATACGCAGTATTTT. Translated: CASTEAAGSTDTQYF.

V is TRBV7-8 and J is TRBJ2-5; the match to TRBD1 covers 8 bases. The CDR3 totals 14 residues. Germline lookup yields CDR1 SGHVS and CDR2 FQNEAQ. The junction had 8 bases not matched to a gene; V was cut back by 10 bases and J by 1 base. The DNA for the CDR3 is TGTGCCACTTTGCCGGGACAGGTCCAAGAGACCCAGTACTTC. Translating it yields CATLPGQVQETQYF. The full variable domain, its missing parts supplied by reference TRBV7-8 and TRBJ2-5, is GAGVSQSPRYKVAKRGQDVALRCDPISGHVSLFWYQQALGQGPEFLTYFQNEAQLDKSGLPSDRFFAERPEGSVSTLKIQRTQQEDSAVYLCATLPGQVQETQYFGPGTRLLVL.